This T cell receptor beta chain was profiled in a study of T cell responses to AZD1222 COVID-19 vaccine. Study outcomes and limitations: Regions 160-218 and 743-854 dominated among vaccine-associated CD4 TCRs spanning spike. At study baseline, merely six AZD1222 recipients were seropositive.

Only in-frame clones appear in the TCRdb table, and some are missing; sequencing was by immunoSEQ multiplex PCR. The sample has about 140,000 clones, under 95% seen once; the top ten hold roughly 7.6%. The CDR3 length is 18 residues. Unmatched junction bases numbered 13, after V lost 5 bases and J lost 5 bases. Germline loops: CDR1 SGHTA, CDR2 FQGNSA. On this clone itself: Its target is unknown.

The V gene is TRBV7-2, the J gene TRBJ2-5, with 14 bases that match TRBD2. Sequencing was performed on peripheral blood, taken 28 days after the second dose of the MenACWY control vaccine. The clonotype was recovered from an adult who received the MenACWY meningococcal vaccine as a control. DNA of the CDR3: TGTGCCAGCAGCCAAGGGACTAGCGGGGGACTGAGGTGGGAGACCCAGTACTTC. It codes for CASSQGTSGGLRWETQYF.